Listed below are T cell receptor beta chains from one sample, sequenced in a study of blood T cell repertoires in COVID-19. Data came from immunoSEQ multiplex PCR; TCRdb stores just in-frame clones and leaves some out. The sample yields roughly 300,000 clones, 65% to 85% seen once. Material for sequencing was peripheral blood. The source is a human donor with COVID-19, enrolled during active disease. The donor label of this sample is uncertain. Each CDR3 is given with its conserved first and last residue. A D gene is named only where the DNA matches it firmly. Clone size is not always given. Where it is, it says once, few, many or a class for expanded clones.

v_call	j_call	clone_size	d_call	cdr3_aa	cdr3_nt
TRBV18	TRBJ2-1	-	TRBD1	CASSLETGINEQFF	TGTGCCAGCTCACTGGAGACAGGGATCAATGAGCAGTTCTTC
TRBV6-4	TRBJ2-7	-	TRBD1	CASSSDRGTEQYF	TGTGCCAGCAGTTCGGACAGGGGTACCGAGCAGTACTTC
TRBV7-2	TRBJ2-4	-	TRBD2	CASSLVGGEGANIQYF	TGTGCCAGCAGCTTAGTTGGGGGGGAGGGCGCAAACATTCAGTACTTC
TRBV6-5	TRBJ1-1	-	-	CASNWRGLGTEAFF	TGTGCCAGCAATTGGAGGGGTCTTGGGACTGAAGCTTTCTTT
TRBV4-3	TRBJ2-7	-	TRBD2	CASSPLAGGGSYEQYF	TGCGCCAGCAGCCCTCTGGCGGGGGGGGGATCCTACGAGCAGTACTTC
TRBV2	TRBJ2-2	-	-	CASSPENTGELFF	TGTGCCAGCAGTCCAGAGAACACCGGGGAGCTGTTTTTT
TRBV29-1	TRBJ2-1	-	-	CSVTLSYNEQFF	TGCAGCGTTACTCTTTCGTACAATGAGCAGTTCTTC
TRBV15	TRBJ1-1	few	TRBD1	CATSRGDRLNTEAFF	TGTGCCACCAGCAGGGGGGACAGGTTGAACACTGAAGCTTTCTTT
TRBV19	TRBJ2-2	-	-	CASSFRFSGANTGELFF	TGTGCCAGTAGCTTCCGTTTTAGCGGCGCGAACACCGGGGAGCTGTTTTTT
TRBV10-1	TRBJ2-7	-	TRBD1	CASSESNRGQHEQYF	TGCGCCAGCAGTGAATCCAACAGGGGTCAACACGAGCAGTACTTC
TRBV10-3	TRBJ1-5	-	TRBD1	CAIRKTGPSNQPQHF	TGTGCCATCAGGAAGACAGGGCCTAGCAATCAGCCCCAGCATTTT